The T cell receptor (beta chain) under discussion was sequenced for a study of cytomegalovirus exposure and HLA in healthy donors. Researchers ran the PCR with 60 Vbeta and 13 Jbeta primers. Only in-frame clones appear in the TCRdb table, and some are missing; sequencing was by immunoSEQ multiplex PCR. This table has fewer than 80,000 clones, 70% to 75% appearing once. Notes on the study in general: According to an earlier analysis, most TCR beta V segments yielded productive rearrangements about 90% or about 30% of the time.

Whereas donors were nominally healthy upon sampling, unrecorded immune exposures were probable. Turning to this clone: Its specificity is unknown.

The sample was PBMCs. The clonotype comes from a woman aged 25 to 39 in good health and CMV-seronegative.

This CDR3 reads CASSFLTTGNTIYF. CDR3 bases: TGTGCCAGCAGCTTTCTGACAACGGGAAACACCATATATTTT. The rearrangement links TRBV11-2 to TRBJ1-3; no definite D call. This CDR3 is 14 amino acids long. Germline V gene data show CDR1 as SGHAT and CDR2 as FQNNGV. V dropped 3 bases and J dropped 4 bases, with 10 bases sitting between them.